This is a list of T cell receptor beta chains from one sample in a study of graft-versus-host responses after intestinal transplantation. Data came from immunoSEQ multiplex PCR; TCRdb stores just in-frame clones and leaves some out. The data contain about 97,000 clones, about 93% of them singletons. The sequences come from PBMCs, collected about 450 days after intestinal transplant. The source of these receptors is a human patient who received an intestinal transplant, so some T cells may come from the graft donor. Each CDR3 is given with its conserved first and last residue. D genes are given only for firm matches. The size field is filled for only some rows; it gives once, few, many or a size class.

j_gene: TRBJ1-5
d_gene: NA
abundance: NA
v_gene: TRBV6-5
CDR3nt: TGTGCCAGCAGTTATTCAGCGAAACAGCCCCAGCATTTT
CDR3aa: CASSYSAKQPQHF

j_gene: TRBJ2-7
d_gene: NA
abundance: NA
v_gene: TRBV6-1
CDR3nt: TGTGCCAGCAGTGAAGCGAGGGCAGGGAGCTCCTACGAGCAGTACTTC
CDR3aa: CASSEARAGSSYEQYF

j_gene: TRBJ2-7
d_gene: NA
abundance: NA
v_gene: TRBV7-6
CDR3nt: TGTGCCAGCAGCACCCGACAGGACTCCTACGAGCAGTACTTC
CDR3aa: CASSTRQDSYEQYF

j_gene: TRBJ2-7
d_gene: TRBD1
abundance: NA
v_gene: TRBV7-3
CDR3nt: TGTGCCAGCAGCTCCGGGACAGGGCTCGGCGAGCAGTACTTC
CDR3aa: CASSSGTGLGEQYF

j_gene: TRBJ2-7
d_gene: NA
abundance: NA
v_gene: TRBV5-6
CDR3nt: TGTGCCAGCAGCTCCGGCGGGGTCATCTCCTACGAGCAGTACTTC
CDR3aa: CASSSGGVISYEQYF

j_gene: TRBJ2-3
d_gene: NA
abundance: NA
v_gene: TRBV19
CDR3nt: TGTGCCAGTAGTATGTTACAGTCGTGGGATACGCAGTATTTT
CDR3aa: CASSMLQSWDTQYF

j_gene: TRBJ2-3
d_gene: NA
abundance: NA
v_gene: TRBV19
CDR3nt: TGTGCCAGTAGTATCGTGTCGAGCACAGATACGCAGTATTTT
CDR3aa: CASSIVSSTDTQYF

j_gene: TRBJ1-2
d_gene: NA
abundance: NA
v_gene: TRBV6-5
CDR3nt: TGTGCCAGCAGGGGACAACTGGGGAACTATGGCTACACCTTC
CDR3aa: CASRGQLGNYGYTF

j_gene: TRBJ1-2
d_gene: NA
abundance: NA
v_gene: TRBV7-8
CDR3nt: TGTGCCAGCAGCTTAGGGGCAGGGAGCTATGGCTACACCTTC
CDR3aa: CASSLGAGSYGYTF

j_gene: TRBJ1-2
d_gene: TRBD1
abundance: NA
v_gene: TRBV29-1
CDR3nt: TGCAGCGTTGGACTGGGACAGGTCGGTGGCTACACCTTC
CDR3aa: CSVGLGQVGGYTF

j_gene: TRBJ1-4
d_gene: TRBD1
abundance: NA
v_gene: TRBV25-1
CDR3nt: TGTGCCACCAGGGGGGAGCCTAATGAAAAACTGTTTTTT
CDR3aa: CATRGEPNEKLFF

j_gene: TRBJ1-5
d_gene: TRBD1
abundance: NA
v_gene: TRBV6-6
CDR3nt: TGTGCCAGCAGCCGGCGGGACAGGGATCAGCCCCAGCATTTT
CDR3aa: CASSRRDRDQPQHF

j_gene: TRBJ1-2
d_gene: NA
abundance: NA
v_gene: TRBV6-5
CDR3nt: TGTGCCAGCAGTTACATGGGGGGCTACACCTTC
CDR3aa: CASSYMGGYTF

j_gene: TRBJ1-1
d_gene: TRBD1
abundance: NA
v_gene: TRBV10-3
CDR3nt: TGTGCCATCGGGGCAGGGGGGCCTATGAACACTGAAGCTTTCTTT
CDR3aa: CAIGAGGPMNTEAFF

j_gene: TRBJ2-7
d_gene: TRBD2
abundance: NA
v_gene: TRBV4-1
CDR3nt: TGCGCCAGCAGCCAAGGGGAGGGTTTATCCTACGAGCAGTACTTC
CDR3aa: CASSQGEGLSYEQYF

j_gene: TRBJ1-5
d_gene: TRBD1
abundance: few
v_gene: TRBV7-3
CDR3nt: TGTGCCAGCAGCCCGGGACAGGGTAAGAGCAATCAGCCCCAGCATTTT
CDR3aa: CASSPGQGKSNQPQHF

j_gene: TRBJ2-1
d_gene: NA
abundance: NA
v_gene: TRBV7-8
CDR3nt: TGTGCCAGCAGCCCCCTCCGACTAGTTCGATCCTACAATGAGCAGTTCTTC
CDR3aa: CASSPLRLVRSYNEQFF

j_gene: TRBJ2-7
d_gene: NA
abundance: NA
v_gene: TRBV7-8
CDR3nt: TGTGCCAGCAGCTTAGCTAGCTCCTACGAGCAGTACTTC
CDR3aa: CASSLASSYEQYF

j_gene: TRBJ1-1
d_gene: TRBD1
abundance: once
v_gene: TRBV5-5
CDR3nt: TGTGCCAGCAGCCCGCCCCGGACAGGAGGGGGAAACACTGAAGCTTTCTTT
CDR3aa: CASSPPRTGGGNTEAFF

j_gene: TRBJ2-6
d_gene: NA
abundance: NA
v_gene: TRBV13
CDR3nt: TGTGCCAGCAGCCCCCGAGGCGGGGCCAACGTCCTGACTTTC
CDR3aa: CASSPRGGANVLTF

j_gene: TRBJ1-5
d_gene: NA
abundance: NA
v_gene: TRBV10-3
CDR3nt: TGTGCCATCAGTGCTGAGGGCTCGAATCAGCCCCAGCATTTT
CDR3aa: CAISAEGSNQPQHF

j_gene: TRBJ2-1
d_gene: NA
abundance: NA
v_gene: TRBV6-5
CDR3nt: TGTGCCAGCTCCGCTAGCGTGAATGAGCAGTTCTTC
CDR3aa: CASSASVNEQFF

j_gene: TRBJ1-2
d_gene: TRBD1
abundance: NA
v_gene: TRBV5-1
CDR3nt: TGCGCCAGCAGCCCGACAGGGCTTGATGGCTACACCTTC
CDR3aa: CASSPTGLDGYTF

j_gene: TRBJ2-3
d_gene: NA
abundance: once
v_gene: TRBV7-2
CDR3nt: TGTGCCAGCAGCCCCATGGGGGGCCTAGATACGCAGTATTTT
CDR3aa: CASSPMGGLDTQYF

j_gene: TRBJ1-1
d_gene: TRBD1
abundance: NA
v_gene: TRBV6-1
CDR3nt: TGTGCCAGCAGTAAAACCGACAGGGTGAACACTGAAGCTTTCTTT
CDR3aa: CASSKTDRVNTEAFF

j_gene: TRBJ1-1
d_gene: NA
abundance: NA
v_gene: TRBV11-3
CDR3nt: TGTGCCAGCAGCCGTCGGGGGGCGGACACTGAAGCTTTCTTT
CDR3aa: CASSRRGADTEAFF

j_gene: TRBJ1-2
d_gene: TRBD1
abundance: NA
v_gene: TRBV29-1
CDR3nt: TGCAGCGCCCAGGGGGCGCAAGACTATGGCTACACCTTC
CDR3aa: CSAQGAQDYGYTF

j_gene: TRBJ2-4
d_gene: NA
abundance: NA
v_gene: TRBV6-5
CDR3nt: TGTGCCAGCAGCCCCCCCGGGACCCACAAAAACATTCAGTACTTC
CDR3aa: CASSPPGTHKNIQYF

j_gene: TRBJ2-7
d_gene: NA
abundance: NA
v_gene: TRBV5-1
CDR3nt: TGCGCCAGCGCGGACAGATCCGAGCAGTACTTC
CDR3aa: CASADRSEQYF